Each of the 18 T cell receptor beta chains below was sequenced from the same sample in a study of Ad26.COV2.S vaccination and SARS-CoV-2 variants. The repertoire was sequenced with immunoSEQ multiplex PCR; TCRdb's copy has only in-frame clones and lacks some. In the table there are 250,000 or so clones, around nine tenths of which are singletons. The treatment here: some 20 received Ad26.COV2.S at low or high dose, single or two shots; 5 received placebo; per-sample allocation not given. Samples were taken on day 63 after the first vaccine or placebo injection. The sample in question was peripheral blood, obtained in a trial of Ad26.COV2.S vaccine versus placebo. The receptors here all came from a person aged 18 to 59 who received the Ad26.COV2.S COVID-19 vaccine or a placebo.

The chain recombines TRBV29-1 with TRBJ2-5; 10 positions match TRBD2. The CDR3 has 13 amino acids. V lost 4 bases to trimming and J lost 1 base; unmatched junction nucleotides: 0. From germline, CDR1 is SQVTM and CDR2 ANQGSEA. The CDR3 sequence: CSVGTSGQETQYF. CDR3 DNA: TGCAGCGTTGGGACTAGCGGCCAAGAGACCCAGTACTTC.

The genes are TRBV5-1 and TRBJ2-3; possibly TRBD2 for D (6 bases). The CDR3 covers 16 residues. Germline CDR1 SGHRS, CDR2 YFSETQ. Between the trimmed V and J ends, which lost 4 bases and 4 bases, there was a span of 19 bases. CDR3 protein: CASSPSAGGRADTQYF. The CDR3 DNA is TGCGCCAGCAGCCCATCCGCCGGGGGTAGGGCAGATACGCAGTATTTT.

The chain is built from TRBV30 and TRBJ1-6; 8 bases are shared with TRBD1. The V and J ends lost 6 bases and 7 bases, in that order; junction bases with no gene match: 11. Germline loops: CDR1 GTSNPN, CDR2 SVGIG (reference sequence). This CDR3 spans 15 amino acids. CDR3 nucleotide sequence: TGTGCCTGCCAGGCCATGGGACAGGCCAATTCACCCCTCCACTTT. It translates to CACQAMGQANSPLHF.

The rearrangement uses TRBV11-2 and TRBJ2-7; D remains ambiguous. The V gene's germline CDR1 is SGHAT and CDR2 FQNNGV. CDR3 length equals 13 residues. With 2 bases removed from V and 2 bases from J, the gap between germline ends came to 7 bases. CDR3 sequence: CASSLIATYEQYV. The CDR3 DNA is TGTGCCAGCAGCTTAATCGCTACCTACGAGCAGTACGTC.

The chain is built from TRBV27 and TRBJ2-5, with D perhaps assigned TRBD1 or TRBD2 (5 bases each). Germline CDR1 and CDR2: MNHEY and SMNVEV (reference sequence). The CDR3 spans 13 residues. Between the trimmed V and J ends, which lost 8 bases and 5 bases, there was a span of 15 bases. The CDR3 DNA follows: TGTGCCAGCGGATCGGGGCACGGGGAGACCCAGTACTTC. Its translation is CASGSGHGETQYF.

This chain joins TRBV19 and TRBJ2-2, with 11 bases aligning to TRBD2. In germline, CDR1 is LNHDA, CDR2 SQIVND (reference sequence). V gave up 3 bases and J gave up 2 bases; unmatched junction bases: 11. This CDR3 has 19 residues. The CDR3 DNA sequence: TGTGCCAGTAGTATGCCCGGGCGACTAGCGGGACCCAACACCGGGGAGCTGTTTTTT. It encodes CASSMPGRLAGPNTGELFF.

The chain links TRBV18 to TRBJ1-3; unclear D gene. From germline, CDR1 is KGHSH and CDR2 LQKENI. The CDR3 spans 16 residues. Trimming took off 3 bases at V and 0 bases at J, with 12 bases between the two ends. CDR3 DNA sequence: TGTGCCAGCTCACCCGGATTAACGCGCTCTGGAAACACCATATATTTT. Its protein product is CASSPGLTRSGNTIYF.

The chain is built from TRBV7-2 and TRBJ2-2; D gene ambiguous. The germline V gene encodes CDR1 SGHTA and CDR2 FQGNSA. V lost 4 bases, J lost 1 base, and 13 bases lay in between. The CDR3 sequence is 16 residues long. In DNA form, the CDR3 reads TGTGCCAGCAGCTCCAGCCCCAGCTTGAACACCGGGGAGCTGTTTTTT. Amino acid sequence: CASSSSPSLNTGELFF.

The chain uses TRBV9 and TRBJ2-3; D perhaps matches TRBD2 (6 bases). The CDR3 runs to 16 residues. Germline V gene lookup returns CDR1 SGDLS and CDR2 YYNGEE. The V end lost 3 bases, the J end lost 1 base, and 15 bases lay between the germline ends. CDR3 nucleotide sequence: TGTGCCAGCAGCGCCCCTGCGGGGAGTGGCACAGATACGCAGTATTTT. It encodes CASSAPAGSGTDTQYF.

V gene TRBV12-1 combines with J gene TRBJ2-3; TRBD2, the table's D call, was not compared with the DNA. TRBV12-1 is a documented pseudogene. The CDR3 consists of 18 residues. In DNA form, the CDR3 reads TGTGCCAGCAGCTCCCTACCACTAGCGGGCCCTAGCACAGATACGCAGTATTTT. This sequence encodes CASSSLPLAGPSTDTQYF.

This clone was detected once. This sequence joins TRBV6-1 and TRBJ2-5; D perhaps matches TRBD1 (6 bases). CDR1 is MNHNS and CDR2 is SASEGT in the germline V gene. The CDR3 is made up of 17 amino acids. Between the trimmed V and J ends, which lost 1 base and 2 bases, there was a span of 17 bases. CDR3 nucleotides: TGTGCCAGCAGTGAAGGGGTGGGGGCCCCGACACAAGAGACCCAGTACTTC. Its translation is CASSEGVGAPTQETQYF.

The chain is built from TRBV19 and TRBJ2-1; 8 bases align to TRBD1. CDR1 is LNHDA, CDR2 SQIVND, per germline (reference sequence). V dropped 1 base and J dropped 4; count of bases not matched to a gene: 3. This CDR3 has 15 residues. In DNA form, the CDR3 reads TGTGCCAGTAGTATAGTTGACAGGGGTTACAATGAGCAGTTCTTC. Translating gives CASSIVDRGYNEQFF.

The CDR3 region has the DNA TGTGCCAGCAGCCACCTACTGGGACAGGGGACCTACGAGCAGTACTTC. The encoded protein is CASSHLLGQGTYEQYF. V usage is TRBV14 and J usage is TRBJ2-7; TRBD1 matches 10 bases. The junction had 7 bases not matched to a gene; V was cut back by 3 bases and J by 2 bases. CDR3 length: 16 amino acids. Per the germline V gene, CDR1 is SGHDN and CDR2 is FVKESK.

The chain uses TRBV3-1 (or the pseudogene TRBV3-2) and TRBJ1-2, with D possibly matching TRBD1 (5 bases). CDR1 is LGHDT, CDR2 YNNKEL, per germline (reference sequence). V lost 0 bases to trimming and J lost 4 bases, with 12 bases between them. This CDR3 comprises 15 residues. The CDR3 spells CASSQEGDTGYGYTF. CDR3 bases: TGTGCCAGCAGCCAAGAGGGGGATACAGGCTATGGCTACACCTTC.

This clone was detected only a few times. V usage is TRBV6-6 and J usage is TRBJ2-2; 11 bases match TRBD2. The CDR3 contains 14 residues. After removal of 8 bases from V and 1 base from J, the junction contained 0 bases not matched to a gene. Germline V gene lookup returns CDR1 MNHNY and CDR2 SVGAGI (reference sequence). CDR3 DNA: TGTGCCAGCGGGACTAGCGGGAACACCGGGGAGCTGTTTTTT. Encoded protein: CASGTSGNTGELFF.

The gene calls are TRBV24-1 and TRBJ2-1, with 10 positions matching TRBD2. V gave up 4 bases and J gave up 2 bases; unmatched junction bases: 4. The CDR3 has 16 residues. Germline CDR1 KGHDR, CDR2 SFDVKD. The CDR3 reads CATSEPAGGPYNEQFF. As DNA, the CDR3 is TGTGCCACCAGTGAGCCAGCGGGAGGGCCCTACAATGAGCAGTTCTTC.

DNA of the CDR3: TGTGCCAGCAGCTCTAAAACGAGCACAGATACGCAGTATTTT. Protein: CASSSKTSTDTQYF. This rearrangement joins TRBV11-3 to TRBJ2-3; D ambiguous. Germline V gene data show CDR1 as SGHNT and CDR2 as YENEEA. Trimming stripped 4 bases from V and 0 bases from J, with 8 bases between. CDR3 length equals 14 residues.

This chain connects TRBV5-5 to TRBJ1-2; D not certain. V lost 5 bases to trimming and J lost 2 bases, with 16 bases between them. Germline CDR1 reads SGHKS; CDR2 reads YYEKEE (reference sequence). The CDR3 contains 15 residues. This chain's CDR3 is CASRPGSGPNYGYTF. The CDR3 DNA reads TGTGCCAGCAGGCCCGGCTCGGGTCCCAACTATGGCTACACCTTC.